Below are 2 T cell receptor beta chains sequenced from a single sample in a study of blood T cell repertoires in COVID-19. Libraries were prepared by immunoSEQ multiplex PCR; TCRdb keeps only in-frame clonotypes and omits some of them. Of about 89,000 clones in the sample, roughly 80% are singletons; the top ten hold about 10%. The sequencing input was peripheral blood. These receptors originate from an elderly woman with acute or convalescent COVID-19.

This clone was found a few times. The gene calls are TRBV5-1 and TRBJ1-2; TRBD1 matches at 8 bases. From germline, CDR1 is SGHRS and CDR2 YFSETQ. V dropped 5 bases and J dropped 4; count of bases not matched to a gene: 10. The CDR3 length is 15 residues. CDR3 sequence reads: CASRSTGVTFYGYTF. The DNA of the CDR3 is TGCGCCAGCAGATCGACAGGGGTAACGTTCTATGGCTACACCTTC. The full variable domain, completed using reference TRBV5-1 and TRBJ1-2, is KAGVTQTPRYLIKTRGQQVTLSCSPISGHRSVSWYQQTPGQGLQFLFEYFSETQRNKGNFPGRFSGRQFSNSRSEMNVSTLELGDSALYLCASRSTGVTFYGYTFGSGTRLTVV.

As for this clone: Relative to the germline gene, one junction end is altered; a read error may explain this. The rearrangement links TRBV6-2 or TRBV6-3 to TRBJ2-1, with TRBD2 as a possible D gene (6 bases). The CDR3 has 12 residues. The germline gives CDR1 MNHEY, CDR2 SVGEGT. CDR3 amino acids: CASSEDYYEQFF. CDR3 coding DNA: TGTGCCAGCAGTGAGGACTACTATGAGCAGTTCTTC.